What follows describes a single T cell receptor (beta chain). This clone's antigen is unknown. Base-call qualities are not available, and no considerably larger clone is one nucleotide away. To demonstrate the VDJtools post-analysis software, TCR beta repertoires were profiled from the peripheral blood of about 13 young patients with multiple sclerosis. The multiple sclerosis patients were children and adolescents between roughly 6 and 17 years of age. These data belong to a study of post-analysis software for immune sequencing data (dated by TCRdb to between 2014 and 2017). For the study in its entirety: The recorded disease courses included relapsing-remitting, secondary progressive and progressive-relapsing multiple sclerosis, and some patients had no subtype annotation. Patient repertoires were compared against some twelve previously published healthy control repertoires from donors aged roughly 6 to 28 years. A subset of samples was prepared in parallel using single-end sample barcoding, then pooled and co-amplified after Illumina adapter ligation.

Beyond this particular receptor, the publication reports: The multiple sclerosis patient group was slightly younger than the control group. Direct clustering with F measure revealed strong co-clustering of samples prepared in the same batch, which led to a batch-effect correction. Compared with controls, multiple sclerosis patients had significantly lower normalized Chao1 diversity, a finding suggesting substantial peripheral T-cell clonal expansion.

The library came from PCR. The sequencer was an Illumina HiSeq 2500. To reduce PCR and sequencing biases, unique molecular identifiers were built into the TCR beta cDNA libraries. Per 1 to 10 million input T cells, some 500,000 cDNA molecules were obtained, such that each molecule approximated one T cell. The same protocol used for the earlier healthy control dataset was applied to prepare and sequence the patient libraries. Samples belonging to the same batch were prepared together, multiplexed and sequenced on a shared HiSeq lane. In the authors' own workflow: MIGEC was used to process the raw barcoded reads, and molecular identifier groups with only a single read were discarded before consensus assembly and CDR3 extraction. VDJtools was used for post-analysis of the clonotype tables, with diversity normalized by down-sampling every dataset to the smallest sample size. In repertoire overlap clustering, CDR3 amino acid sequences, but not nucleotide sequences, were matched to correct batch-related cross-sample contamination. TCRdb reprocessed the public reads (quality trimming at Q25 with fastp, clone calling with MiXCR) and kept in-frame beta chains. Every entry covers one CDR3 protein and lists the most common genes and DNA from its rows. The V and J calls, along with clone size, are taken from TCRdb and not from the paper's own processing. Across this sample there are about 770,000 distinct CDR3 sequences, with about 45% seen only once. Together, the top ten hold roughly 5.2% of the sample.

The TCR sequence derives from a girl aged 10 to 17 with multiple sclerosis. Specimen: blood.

CDR3 sequence: CAWSGAYGQYF. The sequenced DNA: TGTGCCTGGAGTGGCGCCTACGGGCAGTACTTC. This chain joins TRBV30 to TRBJ2-4, with an unclear D gene assignment. From the cysteine through the phenylalanine, the CDR3 covers 11 amino acids. CDR3 DNA is the only sequence kept; it has 33 bases, read in frame from the first base. The junction shows trimming of 1 base on V and 13 bases on J, plus 11 bases between the germline ends. CDR1 and CDR2 are drawn from the germline V gene (reference sequence): GTSNPN, SVGIG.